These T cell receptor beta chains were read from a single sample in a study of T cell changes during pregnancy in multiple sclerosis. Here immunoSEQ multiplex PCR was the method, and the copy in TCRdb shows in-frame clones only, minus some. The sample consists of fewer than 150,000 clones, roughly 95% of them appearing once. This specimen consisted of peripheral blood, obtained after pregnancy. Source of these receptors: a female donor with multiple sclerosis, enrolled in a pregnancy study. Both conserved end residues are part of each CDR3. The order of the fields is V gene, J gene, D gene, CDR3 protein, CDR3 DNA. The D gene is left open where the match is weak.

TRBV29-1	TRBJ1-5	TRBD1	CSVRSGTGRNQPQHF	TGCAGTGTAAGATCCGGGACAGGGCGCAATCAGCCCCAGCATTTT
TRBV14	TRBJ2-7	TRBD2	CASRLAGAYEQYF	TGTGCCAGCAGACTAGCGGGAGCCTACGAGCAGTACTTC
TRBV5-1	TRBJ2-7	TRBD1	CASSFRQGAGFYEQYF	TGCGCCAGCAGCTTTAGACAGGGGGCGGGATTCTACGAGCAGTACTTC
TRBV5-1	TRBJ2-1	TRBD1	CASSPPGQYDEQFF	TGCGCCAGCAGCCCTCCGGGACAGTACGATGAGCAGTTCTTC
TRBV28	TRBJ2-3	TRBD2	CASSWGSGGSGHF	TGTGCCAGCAGTTGGGGGTCGGGGGGGAGCGGTCATTTT
TRBV28	TRBJ1-1	.	CASSLGHKNTEAFF	TGTGCCAGCAGTTTGGGACACAAGAACACTGAAGCTTTCTTT
TRBV6-1	TRBJ2-6	TRBD1	CASSEGQGVSGANVLTF	TGTGCCAGCAGTGAAGGACAGGGGGTCTCCGGGGCCAACGTCCTGACTTTC
TRBV28	TRBJ2-7	TRBD1	CASSLSQGWLYEQYF	TGTGCCAGCAGTTTATCACAGGGGTGGTTATACGAGCAGTACTTC
TRBV5-1	TRBJ2-7	TRBD1	CASSPDRAPDEQYF	TGCGCCAGCAGCCCCGACAGGGCTCCCGACGAGCAGTACTTC
TRBV28	TRBJ2-7	TRBD2	CASSLLRTSGRQYEQYF	TGTGCCAGCAGTTTACTCCGGACTAGCGGGAGGCAGTACGAGCAGTACTTC
TRBV6-6	TRBJ2-1	.	CASSYGNRAYNEQFF	TGTGCCAGCAGTTACGGGAACAGGGCCTACAATGAGCAGTTCTTC
TRBV2	TRBJ1-5	.	CASSLDSLRQPQHF	TGTGCCAGCAGCCTCGACAGCCTTCGTCAGCCCCAGCATTTT
TRBV7-2	TRBJ2-1	TRBD2	CASFPGGWGNEQFF	TGTGCCAGCTTCCCGGGGGGATGGGGCAATGAGCAGTTCTTC
TRBV28	TRBJ2-7	TRBD2	CASSYLAGGIQYEQYF	TGTGCCAGCAGTTATCTAGCGGGAGGCATACAGTACGAGCAGTACTTC
TRBV14	TRBJ1-5	.	CASSRGDNQPQHF	TGTGCCAGCAGCCGCGGAGACAATCAGCCCCAGCATTTT
TRBV7-2	TRBJ2-1	TRBD2	CASSWTSGSYNEQFF	TGTGCCAGCAGCTGGACTAGCGGGAGTTACAATGAGCAGTTCTTC
TRBV7-8	TRBJ1-1	TRBD1	CASSPNRGPSTEAFF	TGTGCCAGCAGCCCGAACAGGGGGCCCAGCACTGAAGCTTTCTTT
TRBV9	TRBJ2-7	TRBD2	CASSKDERTSGYYEQYF	TGTGCCAGCAGCAAAGACGAGCGGACTAGCGGTTACTACGAGCAGTACTTC
TRBV4-2	TRBJ2-1	TRBD2	CASSRPLAGGPYNEQFF	TGTGCCAGCAGCCGGCCCCTAGCGGGAGGGCCCTACAATGAGCAGTTCTTC
TRBV9	TRBJ2-1	.	CASSVAAAGSINEQFF	TGTGCCAGCAGCGTAGCCGCCGCAGGGTCTATCAATGAGCAGTTCTTC
TRBV6-6	TRBJ1-1	.	CASSSQVMNTEAFF	TGTGCCAGCAGTTCCCAGGTGATGAACACTGAAGCTTTCTTT
TRBV18	TRBJ2-1	TRBD2	CASSPPGLAGPNEQFF	TGTGCCAGCTCACCTCCGGGACTAGCGGGACCCAATGAGCAGTTCTTC
TRBV5-1	TRBJ1-2	TRBD1	CASSLGDRGRYGYTF	TGCGCCAGCAGCTTGGGGGACAGGGGCCGCTATGGCTACACCTTC
TRBV7-9	TRBJ1-3	.	CASSSLLQGSGNTIYF	TGTGCCAGCAGTTCCCTCCTGCAGGGCTCTGGAAACACCATATATTTT
TRBV7-9	TRBJ2-5	.	CASSLGRGWETQYF	TGTGCCAGCAGCTTAGGGAGGGGATGGGAGACCCAGTACTTC
TRBV18	TRBJ2-7	TRBD2	CASSSSGGSYEQYF	TGTGCCAGCTCATCTAGCGGGGGTTCCTACGAGCAGTACTTC